Listed below are T cell receptor beta chains from one sample, sequenced in a study of CD8+ T cells in alopecia areata. Generated by immunoSEQ multiplex PCR, the TCRdb table keeps only in-frame clones and is missing some. The repertoire has around 250,000 clones, about 68% of them found once; the top ten carry 1% to 1.5%. Sequences were derived from CD4+ T cells sorted from blood, sampled at week 0. These receptor sequences come from a human donor with alopecia areata. Each CDR3 is given without its conserved first and last residue. Each record gives: V gene, CDR3 protein.

v_call: TRBV11-2
cdr3_aa: ASSSLRNEQF

v_call: TRBV5-1
cdr3_aa: ASSLGQNTDTQY

v_call: TRBV30
cdr3_aa: AWSVTGWTGELF

v_call: TRBV29-1
cdr3_aa: SVGQGRDQPQH

v_call: TRBV5-1
cdr3_aa: ASSLGQGGGSRTDTQY

v_call: TRBV30
cdr3_aa: AWSPRGRIETQY

v_call: TRBV19
cdr3_aa: ASSTIAGGLYNEQF

v_call: TRBV12-5
cdr3_aa: ASGLVRRGSYNEQF

v_call: TRBV7-2
cdr3_aa: ASSARGSEGDTQY

v_call: TRBV30
cdr3_aa: ACLDRGRSGYT

v_call: TRBV29-1
cdr3_aa: SVQGGWNAGELF

v_call: TRBV30
cdr3_aa: AQRTGLTYNEQF

v_call: TRBV2
cdr3_aa: ASSEQGGTDTQY

v_call: TRBV7-2
cdr3_aa: ASSLRGIMNTEAF

v_call: TRBV5-6
cdr3_aa: ASSLGQTGNIQY

v_call: TRBV4-3
cdr3_aa: ASSQRRGGTDTQY

v_call: TRBV19
cdr3_aa: ASSPGHLTGELF

v_call: TRBV29-1
cdr3_aa: SVKGNYEQY

v_call: TRBV5-6
cdr3_aa: ASSLVRGLYEQY

v_call: TRBV5-6
cdr3_aa: ASSLEETQY

v_call: TRBV29-1
cdr3_aa: SVDRDRGYNEQF

v_call: TRBV29-1
cdr3_aa: SVEHRDTDTQY

v_call: TRBV5-1
cdr3_aa: ASSLDSRVETLHTDTQY

v_call: TRBV29-1
cdr3_aa: SVVGQAETQY

v_call: TRBV5-6
cdr3_aa: ASSPRDRASPLH

v_call: TRBV30
cdr3_aa: AWSGSYEQY

v_call: TRBV29-1
cdr3_aa: SVHIPGRYGYT

v_call: TRBV30
cdr3_aa: AWNKRGITRTEAF

v_call: TRBV29-1
cdr3_aa: SVRGRSTDTQY

v_call: TRBV6-6
cdr3_aa: ASSTGRWGYT

v_call: TRBV7-2
cdr3_aa: ASSLGPPSGGGATDTQY

v_call: TRBV29-1
cdr3_aa: SVQRGYQETQY

v_call: TRBV29-1
cdr3_aa: SVEGQGSAGANVLT

v_call: TRBV9
cdr3_aa: ASSVGPGSGGPDTQY

v_call: TRBV5-1
cdr3_aa: ASSSDSRNQPQH

v_call: TRBV29-1
cdr3_aa: SSGQGGTDTQY

v_call: TRBV4-1
cdr3_aa: ASSQDRDRGDGYT

v_call: TRBV30
cdr3_aa: ATEVLHEQY

v_call: TRBV29-1
cdr3_aa: SGRTTRRETQY

v_call: TRBV30
cdr3_aa: AWSLTRGIIETQY

v_call: TRBV9
cdr3_aa: ASSAGTGIVETQY

v_call: TRBV11-2
cdr3_aa: ASSLGAGEQF

v_call: TRBV10-3
cdr3_aa: ASSPIGLAGYNEQF

v_call: TRBV30
cdr3_aa: AWSVNGNEQF

v_call: TRBV29-1
cdr3_aa: SVLQAGTDTQY

v_call: TRBV5-1
cdr3_aa: ASSRAGTEAF

v_call: TRBV7-9
cdr3_aa: ASSSLRDGSYEQY

v_call: TRBV29-1
cdr3_aa: SVSGGTNTGELF

v_call: TRBV30
cdr3_aa: AWSGVGTLNTEAF

v_call: TRBV30
cdr3_aa: AWRRPSGNTIY

v_call: TRBV30
cdr3_aa: ACIRTEAF

v_call: TRBV30
cdr3_aa: AWSVQVVTNGYT

v_call: TRBV29-1
cdr3_aa: SVNRGRGYTEAF

v_call: TRBV10-3
cdr3_aa: AIGPRGSEKLF

v_call: TRBV29-1
cdr3_aa: SVGGGADTQY

v_call: TRBV5-4
cdr3_aa: AITLRGQGGETQY

v_call: TRBV5-1
cdr3_aa: ASRGQGTSYEQY